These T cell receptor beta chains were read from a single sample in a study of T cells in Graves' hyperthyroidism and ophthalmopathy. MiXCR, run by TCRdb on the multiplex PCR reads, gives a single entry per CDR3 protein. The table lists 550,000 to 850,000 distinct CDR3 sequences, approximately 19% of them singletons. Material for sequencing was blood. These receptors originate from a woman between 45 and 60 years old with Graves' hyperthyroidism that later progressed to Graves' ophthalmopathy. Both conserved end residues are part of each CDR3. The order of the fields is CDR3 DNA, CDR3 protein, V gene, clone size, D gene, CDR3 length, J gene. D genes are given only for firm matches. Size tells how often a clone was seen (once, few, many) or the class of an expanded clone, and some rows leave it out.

cdr3_nt: TGTGCCAGCAGTCACCGACTAGCGGGGGGCCATACGCAGTATTTT
cdr3_aa: CASSHRLAGGHTQYF
v_call: TRBV27
clone_size: .
d_call: TRBD2
cdr3_length: 15
j_call: TRBJ2-3

cdr3_nt: TGCAGTGCTTCGAGAGGGGGACAGATGAACTCACCCCTCCACTTT
cdr3_aa: CSASRGGQMNSPLHF
v_call: TRBV20-1
clone_size: .
d_call: TRBD1
cdr3_length: 15
j_call: TRBJ1-6

cdr3_nt: TGTGCCAGCAGTTACTCTGGCCCTCAAAACATTCAGTACTTC
cdr3_aa: CASSYSGPQNIQYF
v_call: TRBV6-2/TRBV6-3
clone_size: .
d_call: .
cdr3_length: 14
j_call: TRBJ2-4

cdr3_nt: TGCGCCAGCAGCCACCACAAGGACACTGAAGCTTTCTTT
cdr3_aa: CASSHHKDTEAFF
v_call: TRBV5-1
clone_size: .
d_call: .
cdr3_length: 13
j_call: TRBJ1-1

cdr3_nt: TGTGCCAGCAGCCAAGATAGGGTCAGCAATGAGCAGTTCTTC
cdr3_aa: CASSQDRVSNEQFF
v_call: TRBV3-1
clone_size: many
d_call: .
cdr3_length: 14
j_call: TRBJ2-1

cdr3_nt: TGTGCCAGCAGCCCACGGACTAGCGGGGGGGTGGATGAGCAGTTCTTC
cdr3_aa: CASSPRTSGGVDEQFF
v_call: TRBV7-8
clone_size: many
d_call: TRBD2
cdr3_length: 16
j_call: TRBJ2-1

cdr3_nt: TGTGCCAGCAGCTTGGCAGGGTACGGACAGCCCCAGCATTTT
cdr3_aa: CASSLAGYGQPQHF
v_call: TRBV5-5
clone_size: few
d_call: .
cdr3_length: 14
j_call: TRBJ1-5

cdr3_nt: TGCGCCAGCAGCTTGGGGGACTTATCAATGCAGTTCTTC
cdr3_aa: CASSLGDLSMQFF
v_call: TRBV5-1
clone_size: few
d_call: .
cdr3_length: 13
j_call: TRBJ2-1

cdr3_nt: TGTGCCAGCAGCTGGGTGGCTAGCGGGGGAGCAGATACGCAGTATTTT
cdr3_aa: CASSWVASGGADTQYF
v_call: TRBV7-2
clone_size: .
d_call: TRBD2
cdr3_length: 16
j_call: TRBJ2-3

cdr3_nt: TGCAGTGCTAGGCAGAGGACCGATACGCAGTATTTT
cdr3_aa: CSARQRTDTQYF
v_call: TRBV20-1
clone_size: few
d_call: .
cdr3_length: 12
j_call: TRBJ2-3

cdr3_nt: TGTGCCAGCAGCCCGTCCGGGACCGCTTCCTACGAGCAGTACTTC
cdr3_aa: CASSPSGTASYEQYF
v_call: TRBV9
clone_size: few
d_call: .
cdr3_length: 15
j_call: TRBJ2-7

cdr3_nt: TGTGCCAGCAGTGACAGGGTTAACTATGGCTACACCTTC
cdr3_aa: CASSDRVNYGYTF
v_call: TRBV6-1
clone_size: few
d_call: .
cdr3_length: 13
j_call: TRBJ1-2

cdr3_nt: TGTGCCGGGGGACGGGGGAACACTGAAGCTTTCTTT
cdr3_aa: CAGGRGNTEAFF
v_call: TRBV30
clone_size: many
d_call: .
cdr3_length: 12
j_call: TRBJ1-1

cdr3_nt: TGTGCCAGCAGCTTAGATAGGAGGGATCAGCCCCAGCATTTT
cdr3_aa: CASSLDRRDQPQHF
v_call: TRBV7-2
clone_size: .
d_call: .
cdr3_length: 14
j_call: TRBJ1-5

cdr3_nt: TGTGCCAGCAGTTATTCGTTTGCCTACGAGCAGTACTTC
cdr3_aa: CASSYSFAYEQYF
v_call: TRBV6-6
clone_size: many
d_call: .
cdr3_length: 13
j_call: TRBJ2-7

cdr3_nt: TGCGCCAGCAGCAAGGGGGACAGAGAATACGAGCAGTACTTC
cdr3_aa: CASSKGDREYEQYF
v_call: TRBV5-1
clone_size: few
d_call: TRBD1
cdr3_length: 14
j_call: TRBJ2-7

cdr3_nt: TGTGCCAGCAGTCCCTCCGGGCTCGCAGCCCCCCCAGATACGCAGTATTTT
cdr3_aa: CASSPSGLAAPPDTQYF
v_call: TRBV28
clone_size: .
d_call: .
cdr3_length: 17
j_call: TRBJ2-3

cdr3_nt: TGTGCCAGCAGCATCTCAATCTCCTACAATGAGCAGTTCTTC
cdr3_aa: CASSISISYNEQFF
v_call: TRBV6-1
clone_size: .
d_call: .
cdr3_length: 14
j_call: TRBJ2-1

cdr3_nt: TGTGCCGGGGGGACAGGGAACAACTACGAGCAGTACTTC
cdr3_aa: CAGGTGNNYEQYF
v_call: TRBV30
clone_size: .
d_call: TRBD1
cdr3_length: 13
j_call: TRBJ2-7

cdr3_nt: TGTGCCAGCAGCCCCCATTGGCGCCCTGGGGCCAACGTCCTGACTTTC
cdr3_aa: CASSPHWRPGANVLTF
v_call: TRBV11-2
clone_size: many
d_call: .
cdr3_length: 16
j_call: TRBJ2-6

cdr3_nt: TGTGCCAGCAGCCAAGATGACGGGCTGCAGCATTTT
cdr3_aa: CASSQDDGLQHF
v_call: TRBV3-1
clone_size: few
d_call: .
cdr3_length: 12
j_call: TRBJ1-5

cdr3_nt: TGCAGCGTTGAACCGGCCGGGAACACTGAAGCTTTCTTT
cdr3_aa: CSVEPAGNTEAFF
v_call: TRBV29-1
clone_size: many
d_call: .
cdr3_length: 13
j_call: TRBJ1-1

cdr3_nt: TGTGCCAGCGAAGTCACCGGGACAGGAGTCACCGGGGAGCTGTTTTTT
cdr3_aa: CASEVTGTGVTGELFF
v_call: TRBV7-9
clone_size: .
d_call: TRBD1
cdr3_length: 16
j_call: TRBJ2-2

cdr3_nt: TGTGCCAGCAGCTTAAGGCAGTTTTACGAGCAGTACTTC
cdr3_aa: CASSLRQFYEQYF
v_call: TRBV7-2
clone_size: many
d_call: .
cdr3_length: 13
j_call: TRBJ2-7

cdr3_nt: TGTGCCAGCAGCTTAGCTCGGGATACGCAGTATTTT
cdr3_aa: CASSLARDTQYF
v_call: TRBV11-2
clone_size: many
d_call: .
cdr3_length: 12
j_call: TRBJ2-3

cdr3_nt: TGTGCCAGCAGTTTAGTGGCTCTCGTGGGCTCTGAGCAGTACTTC
cdr3_aa: CASSLVALVGSEQYF
v_call: TRBV12-3/TRBV12-4
clone_size: few
d_call: .
cdr3_length: 15
j_call: TRBJ2-7

cdr3_nt: TGTGCCAGCAGTTTAGTCAGGACTGCTACCTACGAGCAGTACTTC
cdr3_aa: CASSLVRTATYEQYF
v_call: TRBV28
clone_size: .
d_call: .
cdr3_length: 15
j_call: TRBJ2-7

cdr3_nt: TGTGCCAGCAGCCGCGGTAGGGACAGGGGGGATAATTCACCCCTCCACTTT
cdr3_aa: CASSRGRDRGDNSPLHF
v_call: TRBV12-3/TRBV12-4
clone_size: .
d_call: TRBD1
cdr3_length: 17
j_call: TRBJ1-6

cdr3_nt: TGCAGTGCTATGAAACCGGGACAGGAAACTAATCAGCCCCAGCATTTT
cdr3_aa: CSAMKPGQETNQPQHF
v_call: TRBV20-1
clone_size: few
d_call: TRBD1
cdr3_length: 16
j_call: TRBJ1-5